The TCR beta chain under discussion was sequenced for a study of cytomegalovirus exposure and HLA in healthy donors listed by TCRdb under 2017. In terms of the full investigation: In an earlier analysis of 587 of the donors, about 260 Gb of sequence data and 90 million to 120 million unique TCR beta sequences from roughly 190 million T cells were reported. About 300 gigabases of sequencing data and about 92 million unique TCR sequences made up an early release that covered fewer than 650 HLA-typed donors. The genetic ancestry cluster associated with self-reported Caucasian donors included around 76% of the 398 genotyped donors. The study aimed to test whether cataloging public T cell receptors could reveal signatures of past pathogen exposure. The T cell repertoires of some 700 subjects were profiled by immunosequencing and related to cytomegalovirus serostatus. A separate validation cohort of roughly 130 different subjects was used in addition to the roughly 670-subject first cohort. To predict cytomegalovirus infection status, the study combined high-throughput TCR immunosequencing, statistical association of individual TCRs with disease status, and machine learning. To study patterns of TCR occurrence, a later analysis re-analyzed previously published TCR beta repertoires from more than 550 donors and added high-resolution HLA genotyping. Rather than drawing on any new phenotypic data, the later analysis identified candidate immune exposures from TCR beta sequences and the way those sequences occurred across donors. In an earlier analysis of several hundred of the donors, high-throughput TCR beta sequencing was used to judge whether each TCR beta V gene segment behaved as functional or pseudogenic. Alongside the repertoire data, information on donor age, sex, ethnicity and CMV serostatus was compiled. A later genetic analysis took genome-wide SNP genotypes for about 55% of the roughly 700 donors and used that subset as a discovery cohort. All discovery cohort repertoires had been generated using a single sequencing platform. Both class I and class II loci were covered by HLA typing, at four-digit resolution. The number of donors typed differed by locus, with roughly 620-640 for A, B, C, DRB1 and DQB1, 522 for DQA1, approximately 580 for DPA1, and around 460 for DPB1. Because of strong linkage in the cohort, a handful of DR-DQ haplotypes were treated as single units for association and clustering. Among roughly 400 genotyped donors of the cohort, an average of approximately 240,000 unique TCR beta nucleotide sequences was sequenced per donor, of which roughly 17% were non-productive.

Library method: the immunoSEQ multiplex PCR assay. For the multiplex PCR, a mixture combining 60 forward primers for TCR Vbeta segments and 13 reverse primers for TCR Jbeta segments was used. The CDR3 region of rearranged TCR beta genes was amplified from genomic DNA with a multiplex PCR assay. The amplified TCR beta libraries were sequenced on the Illumina HiSeq System as 87-base-pair reads. Processing in the source paper ran as follows. Across the 670 or so repertoires, a later analysis counted some 81 million unique TCR beta chains, some 11 million of which were shared by at least two donors. To remove PCR and sequencing errors, raw reads were error-corrected and collapsed into unique sequences using a nearest-neighbor algorithm that merged closely related sequences. Alignment of CDR3 sequences to IMGT reference sequences was used to assign V, D and J gene segments. For a sequence to be retained, a match of at least six nucleotides to both a V gene segment and a J gene segment was required. Rearrangements were classified as productive when the CDR3 lacked stop codons and remained in frame with V and J, and all other rearrangements were classified as non-productive. Following IMGT convention, CDR3 was defined as the stretch from the second conserved V-encoded cysteine up to the conserved J-encoded phenylalanine. The earlier analysis of about 610 of the donors excluded sequences that lacked an unambiguous match to a single V gene segment. In an earlier analysis of 450 to 700 of the donors, V segments were called functional above 56.7% productive rearrangements and were called segregating when the between-donor standard deviation exceeded 5%. A statistical classification framework was developed to diagnose cytomegalovirus status using the catalog of TCR beta chain sequences. A later analysis assigned V and J genes by comparing TCR nucleotide sequences with IMGT/GENE-DB human TR gene sequences. Using the TCRdist pipeline, a later analysis assigned CDR3 sequences along with most-parsimonious VDJ recombination scenarios. A later analysis defined each TCR beta chain by its CDR3 amino acid sequence plus V-gene family, and excluded reads lacking a unique V-gene family. As a way to deal with suspected cross-contamination and a sequencing artifact, a later analysis dropped 592 nucleotide sequences that were highly shared and had low generation probability. For each public chain, a later analysis derived a clonal expansion index from normalized ranks of inferred template counts within each repertoire. Generation probabilities in a later analysis came from a VDJ recombination model fitted to out-of-frame rearrangements, and those results were checked against IGoR. A later analysis scored TCR-TCR, TCR-HLA and TCR-CMV co-occurrence with hypergeometric tests, applying a repertoire-size bias correction to TCR pairs. False discovery rates were estimated in a later analysis by permuting HLA or CMV assignments 20 times. In a later analysis, co-occurring TCRs were grouped with DBSCAN, and TCRdist sequence similarity was added when clustering was performed within HLA-allele-positive subsets. For co-occurrence clustering, repertoires with fewer than 30,000 or more than 120,000 public chains were excluded, along with roughly 5 repertoires with anomalous nucleotide sharing. Not all clones reach the TCRdb copy of this immuneACCESS table, which keeps in-frame sequences only. Checked studies attribute under half of the gap to unresolved V genes and leave the rest unexplained. V, J and clone size reflect that table, while D and trimming were determined from the DNA. The sample table lists approximately 190,000 clones, 80% to 85% of them with a count of one. 6.3% of the sample comes from the top ten.

On this clone itself: The antigen this receptor binds is unknown. No much larger clonotype is one base removed from it; base qualities were not supplied.

The cohort comprised hundreds of healthy bone marrow donors. At the time of sampling, all cohort members were nominally healthy, though unrecorded immune exposures were likely present. The donor tested CMV seropositive and was one of the 289 seropositive cohort members. A peripheral blood sample was provided by each donor, and peripheral blood mononuclear cells were used for TCR beta sequencing. Genomic DNA was extracted from the blood cell samples with the Qiagen DNeasy Blood Extraction Kit. Reading the germline V gene gives CDR1 SGHDT and CDR2 YYEEEE. For this chain, trimming is 4 bases at the V end and 2 bases at the J end, and the number of junction bases without a gene match is 12. Its CDR3 holds 16 amino acids, cysteine through phenylalanine. Just CDR3 DNA is preserved here, 48 bases in frame from base 1. Overall results and qualifications from the work: Immune exposure information for the cohort was limited to CMV serostatus. Compared with equally common non-associated chains, HLA-associated TCR beta chains in a later analysis were more clonally expanded and had lower generation probabilities. A later genetic analysis associated a missense DCLRE1C variant with V-gene and J-gene trimming of TCR beta chains, and an independent cohort replicated the association. A later analysis reported that several top co-occurrence clusters appeared linked to parvovirus B19, influenza, CMV and Epstein-Barr virus. Across donors, most TCR sequences were observed very rarely, whereas some public TCRs were present in many individuals. The cohort was sequenced for TCR beta chains only, and without alpha or paired-chain data the features that could be detected were limited. Some IMGT-functional V segments, including TRBV6-2 and TRBV6-3, could not be distinguished by the 87-base-pair reads and were therefore excluded. A group of highly shared sequence variants was considered likely to be a technical artifact of the sequencing pipeline. The presence/absence analyses assumed that sequencing depth was roughly uniform across donors, and that assumption may not be true. In vitro tests confirmed that a few of the cytomegalovirus-associated TCR beta chains recognize cytomegalovirus antigens. Linkage disequilibrium might explain the correlated functional status among segregating V segments, but an unknown experimental factor could not be ruled out. In both the original and validation cohorts, the classifier was reported to diagnose cytomegalovirus status with high specificity and sensitivity. In an earlier analysis of under 600 of the donors, most TCR beta V segments were observed in productive rearrangements about 90% or about 30% of the time, broadly matching IMGT annotations. Because counts were too low, roughly 17 rarely observed V segments, including chromosome 9 orphons, were left out of the earlier analysis of 500 to 750 of the donors. According to a later genetic analysis, donors in an Asian-associated ancestry cluster had fewer N-insertions in productive TCRs than the approximately 650-donor mean. Assigning TCR associations to individual alleles was difficult when HLA alleles, especially DR and DQ, strongly co-occurred. A later analysis found that most CMV-associated TCR beta chains appeared HLA-restricted, with HLA associations seemingly driven largely by CMV exposure. A further reported finding was that TCR beta sequences accurately predicted the HLA-A and HLA-B alleles for most subjects in the first cohort. A total of 164 TCR beta chains were listed by the study as associated with cytomegalovirus. The authors suggested that the approach could potentially be generalized to other disease states and immunological phenotypes. At a false discovery rate of 0.05, a later analysis linked around 17,000 TCR beta sequences to specific HLA alleles. According to a later analysis, TCR association rates differed among HLA loci, with DRB1 alleles showing the most associated TCRs and HLA-C alleles showing the fewest. Because some donors lacked HLA typing at each locus, the association tests relied only on the typed subset.

Source material: PBMCs. The V gene is TRBV5-6 and the J gene is TRBJ2-7; TRBD1 agrees with 7 junctional bases. The receptor was derived from a man aged 40-49 years in good health and CMV-seropositive. Here is the DNA: TGTGCCAGCAGCAGCGACCGGGACAGTCATACCTACGAGCAGTACTTC. This gives the protein CASSSDRDSHTYEQYF.